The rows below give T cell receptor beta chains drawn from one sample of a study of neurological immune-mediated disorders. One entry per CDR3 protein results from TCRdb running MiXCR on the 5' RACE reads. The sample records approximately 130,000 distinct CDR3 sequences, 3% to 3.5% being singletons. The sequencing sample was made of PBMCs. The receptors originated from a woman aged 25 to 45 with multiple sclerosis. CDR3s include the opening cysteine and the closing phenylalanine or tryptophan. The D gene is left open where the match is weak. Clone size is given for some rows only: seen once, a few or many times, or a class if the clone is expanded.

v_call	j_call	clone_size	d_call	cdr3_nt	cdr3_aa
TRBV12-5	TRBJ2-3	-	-	TGTGCTAGTGGAGATACGCAGTATTTT	CASGDTQYF
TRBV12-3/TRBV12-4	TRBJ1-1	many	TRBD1	TGTGCCAGCAGAGGACAGGGGGCTAGCACTGAAGCTTTCTTT	CASRGQGASTEAFF
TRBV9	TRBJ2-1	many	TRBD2	TGTGCCAGCGGCGACGGGGGGAGCGGGAGGGCCTCAGACGAGCAGTTCTTC	CASGDGGSGRASDEQFF
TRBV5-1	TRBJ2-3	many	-	TGCGCCAGCAGCTTTCCGACGGCAGGGGGCACAGATACGCAGTATTTT	CASSFPTAGGTDTQYF
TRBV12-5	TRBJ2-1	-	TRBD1	TGTGCTAGTGGTGGGACAGGGCCCTCGCAGTTCTTC	CASGGTGPSQFF
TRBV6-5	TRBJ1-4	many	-	TGTGCCAGCAGTCACCAGGGCACTAATGAAAAACTGTTTTTT	CASSHQGTNEKLFF
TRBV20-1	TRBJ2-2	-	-	TGCAGTGCTAGATCAGCGGGGACAAACACCGGGAAGCTGTTTTTT	CSARSAGTNTGKLFF
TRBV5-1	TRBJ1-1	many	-	TGCGCCAGCAGCTTGGTAGAGGGGGGGGCGGTGGAAGTGATGAACACTGAAGCTTTCTTT	CASSLVEGGAVEVMNTEAFF
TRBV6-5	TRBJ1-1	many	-	TGTGCCAGCAGTGCGACAGGGAACACTGAAGCTTTCTTT	CASSATGNTEAFF
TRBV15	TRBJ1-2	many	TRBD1	TGTGCCACCAGCAGAGAAGGGACAGTGGGTTCCTATGGCTACACCTTC	CATSREGTVGSYGYTF
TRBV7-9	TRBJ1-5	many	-	TGTGCCAGCAGCCTTAGGGATCAGCCCCAGCATTTT	CASSLRDQPQHF
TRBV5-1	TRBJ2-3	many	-	TGCGCCAGCAGCTTGGCGGGTGGCGGGAGCACAGATACGCAGTATTTT	CASSLAGGGSTDTQYF
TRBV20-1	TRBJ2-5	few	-	TGCAGTGCTAGTTCGGAGACCCAGTACTTC	CSASSETQYF
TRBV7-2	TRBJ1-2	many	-	TGTGCCAGCAGCTTAGAGCGAGGGAGTGGCTACACCTTC	CASSLERGSGYTF
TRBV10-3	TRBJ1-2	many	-	TGTGCCATCAGTGAGGCCCAAGTTCACGGCTACACCTTC	CAISEAQVHGYTF
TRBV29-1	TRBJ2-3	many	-	TGCAGCGCCGGACAGTTACGCACAGATACGCAGTATTTT	CSAGQLRTDTQYF
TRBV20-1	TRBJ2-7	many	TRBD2	TGCAGTGCTAGTGGGGGTTCTAGCGGGAGCTCCTACGAGCAGTACTTC	CSASGGSSGSSYEQYF
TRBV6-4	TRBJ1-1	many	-	TGTGCCAGCAGTGACGGGTGGAGGGGTGAAGCTTTCTTT	CASSDGWRGEAFF
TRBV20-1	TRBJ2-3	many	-	TGCAGTGCTCTAGGGGGGAAGGCAGATACGCAGTATTTT	CSALGGKADTQYF
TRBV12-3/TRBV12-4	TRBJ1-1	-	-	TGTGCCAGCAGTGTACAGAACACTGAAGCTTTCTTT	CASSVQNTEAFF
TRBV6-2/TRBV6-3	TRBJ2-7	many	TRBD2	TGTGCCAGCAGTTACTCCGGCGGGACTAGCAAAGAGCAGTACTTC	CASSYSGGTSKEQYF
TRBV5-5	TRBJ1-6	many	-	TGTGCCAGCAGCTTTGGTGAGGGATTTCGATACTTTTCACCCCTCCACTTT	CASSFGEGFRYFSPLHF
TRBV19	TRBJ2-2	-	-	TGTGCCAGTAGTATAAGGACAGTAGCGAACACCGGGGAGCTGTTTTTT	CASSIRTVANTGELFF